This T cell receptor (beta chain) was found in a study of spatial heterogeneity in lung cancer. Study-wide context: In raw reads, more than eight appearances on average were recorded for each unique TCR and UMI combination.

The time point denotes: sample taken at primary tumor resection. From tumor, nontumor lung or frozen PBMC, whole RNA was taken unsorted for sequencing. The donor population consisted of just over 70 patients with untreated, early-stage non-small cell lung cancer. CDR1 is ENHRY and CDR2 is SYGVKD in the germline V gene. Between the trimmed V and J ends, which lost 3 bases and 5 bases, there was a span of 7 bases. CDR3 length equals 13 residues. All TCR cDNA molecules were individually tagged with a unique molecular identifier. From the 5' RACE reads, TCRdb called clonotypes with MiXCR, one entry per CDR3 protein. Counted here are tens of thousands of distinct CDR3 sequences, approximately 21% occurring once; the ten biggest clones make up 5% to 7.5%.

The clonotype comes from a male donor with early-stage non-small cell lung cancer. Specimen: PBMCs, collected at surgery. The V call is TRBV10-3, the J call TRBJ1-4; D gene ambiguous. CDR3 nucleotide sequence: TGTGCCATCAGTGAAGGTGGAAATGAAAAACTGTTTTTT. Its translation is CAISEGGNEKLFF.